The sequence of this T cell receptor (beta chain) was determined in a study of blood T cell repertoires in COVID-19. Study-wide background: Nucleic acid was either cDNA or gDNA, and it came from T cells, B-cell-depleted T cells, or PBMCs.

This CDR3 has 16 amino acids. As handled by the study authors: Cell counts per sample came from amplifying reference gene primers. Using immunoSEQ multiplex PCR, the repertoire was profiled, and TCRdb retains in-frame clones only, with some absent. V and J calls and clone size follow that table, whereas D and trimming were derived from the DNA. This sample has 40,000 to 65,000 clones; roughly 86% occur once, and the top ten carry 12%. This rearrangement joins TRBV21-1 to TRBJ1-5; the table gives TRBD1 as D, unverified against the DNA. TRBV21-1 is recorded as a pseudogene. Sequencing was performed on peripheral blood. The clonotype comes from a man between 65 and 80 years old with active COVID-19. The CDR3 DNA is TGTGCCACCCCGGGACAGGGGTTAATGGGCAATCAGCCCCAGCATTTT. Translation gives CATPGQGLMGNQPQHF.